Below, 9 T cell receptor beta chains from the same sample are listed, as sequenced in a study of tumor and adjacent non-tumor tissue in lung cancer. The library came from three nested PCR rounds adapted from ARM-PCR protocols. TCRdb redid the calling of the multiplex PCR reads with MiXCR, one entry per CDR3 protein. In the table there are fewer than 130,000 distinct CDR3 sequences, roughly 84% of which are singletons. RNA was extracted from bulk tissue without any cell sorting. Sequenced sample: lung tumor tissue. The source is a man aged 70-80 years with non-small cell lung cancer.

Comment on this clonotype: An end of the junction does not agree with germline; a read error may underlie this. This chain uses TRBV29-1 with TRBJ2-7, with 7 bases aligning to TRBD1. Germline V gives CDR1 SQVTM, CDR2 ANQGSEA. The CDR3 runs 14 residues. In DNA form, the CDR3 reads TGCAGCGTCTTGAGGGCAGGGGGAATCTACGAGCGGTACTTC. Its translation is CSVLRAGGIYERYF.

This clonotype was recorded at least ten times. This chain uses TRBV5-4 with TRBJ1-1; tentatively, D is TRBD1 (5 bases). The V end lost 1 base, the J end lost 1 base, and 11 bases lay between the germline ends. Germline loops: CDR1 SGHNT, CDR2 YYREEE (reference sequence). The CDR3 is 15 residues long. CDR3 coding DNA: TGTGCCAGCAGCTTGCTGGGGGGTCGGAACACTGAAGCTTTCTTT. Protein product: CASSLLGGRNTEAFF.

In this sample, this clonotype turned up a few times. Because the CDR3's place on the DNA is in doubt, the DNA is left out and the CDR3 is given as listed by TCRdb. V and J are TRBV29-1 and TRBJ1-1. The CDR3 adds up to 14 amino acids, both ends counted. Germline assignment: CDR1 SQVTM and CDR2 ANQGSEA. CDR3 amino acids: CSVFGEGTKTEALF.

With respect to this clonotype: A read error may account for a junction end that differs from germline. The rearrangement joins TRBV12-3 or TRBV12-4 to TRBJ1-6, with TRBD1 identical over 10 bases. CDR3 length equals 16 residues. The CDR3: CAIISGTGDYNSPLQF. Written as DNA, the CDR3 is TGTGCCATCATCTCCGGGACAGGGGACTATAATTCACCCCTCCAGTTT.

This clonotype was detected a few times. The germline gene is not matched at one end of the junction; a read error may be the cause. CDR3 DNA: TGCAGCGTTGATAGAGCGTCTAGCACATATACACAGTATTTT. Translated, it gives CSVDRASSTYTQYF. The chain joins TRBV29-1 to TRBJ2-3, with a weak D call TRBD2 (5 bases). The CDR3 runs to 14 residues. The germline V gene encodes CDR1 SQVTM and CDR2 ANQGSEA.

This clonotype was detected many times. This chain joins TRBV28 and TRBJ1-2; 7 bases agree with TRBD1. The germline V gene has CDR1 MDHEN and CDR2 SYDVKM. CDR3 length: 13 amino acids. With V trimmed by 3 bases and J by 7 bases, 5 bases remained unmatched. The CDR3 bases are TGTGCCAGCAGTTTGGCCAGGGGGGGTGGCTACACCTTC. Amino acid sequence: CASSLARGGGYTF.

Regarding this clonotype: Relative to the germline gene, one junction end is altered; a read error may explain this. V and J are TRBV10-3 and TRBJ2-3; D call uncertain. The germline CDR1 and CDR2 sequences are ENHRY and SYGVKD. The CDR3 extends over 12 amino acids. In DNA, the CDR3 is TGTACCATCAGTGATACTGAAGATATGCAGTATTTT. Encoded protein: CTISDTEDMQYF.

Worth noting for this clonotype: The junction does not match germline at one end; this may be a read error. V and J are TRBV12-3 or TRBV12-4 and TRBJ2-2; D perhaps matches TRBD2 (5 bases). The CDR3 has 14 amino acids. The CDR3 region has the DNA TGTGACAGCAGTTACCGATCGAACACCGGGGAGCTTTTTTTT. The encoded protein is CDSSYRSNTGELFF.

Regarding this clonotype: Lacking the conserved final phenylalanine or tryptophan, this CDR3 likely reflects a read error. This chain uses TRBV6-4 with TRBJ2-1; 8 bases fit TRBD2. CDR3 length equals 15 residues. The germline CDR1 and CDR2 sequences are MRHNA and SNTAGT. Here the CDR3 reads CASSDGQREYNAQFL. The CDR3 DNA reads as TGTGCCAGCAGTGACGGCCAGCGGGAGTACAATGCGCAGTTCCTC.